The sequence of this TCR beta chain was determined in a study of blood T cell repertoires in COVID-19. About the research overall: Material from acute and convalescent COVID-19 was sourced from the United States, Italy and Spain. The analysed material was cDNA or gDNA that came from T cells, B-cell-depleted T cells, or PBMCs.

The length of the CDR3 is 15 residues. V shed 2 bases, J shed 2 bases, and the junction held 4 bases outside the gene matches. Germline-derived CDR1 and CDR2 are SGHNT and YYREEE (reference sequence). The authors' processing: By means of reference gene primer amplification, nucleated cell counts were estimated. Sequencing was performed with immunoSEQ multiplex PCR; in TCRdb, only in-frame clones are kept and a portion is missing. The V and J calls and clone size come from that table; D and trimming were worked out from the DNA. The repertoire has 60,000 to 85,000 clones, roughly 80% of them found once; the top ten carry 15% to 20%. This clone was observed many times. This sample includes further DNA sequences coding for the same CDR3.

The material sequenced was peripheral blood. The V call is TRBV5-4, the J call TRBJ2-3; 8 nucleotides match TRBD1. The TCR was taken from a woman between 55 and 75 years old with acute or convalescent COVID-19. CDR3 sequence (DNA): TGTGCCAGCAGCTTAGACAGGGGACTCACAGATACGCAGTATTTT. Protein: CASSLDRGLTDTQYF.